Shown below are 26 T cell receptor beta chains from a single sample sequenced in a study of Ad26.COV2.S vaccination and SARS-CoV-2 variants (dated by TCRdb to about 2021). Libraries came from the immunoSEQ multiplex PCR assay. TCRdb obtained this table from immuneACCESS and retained in-frame rearrangements with V and J assigned. These tables miss some clones; where compared with another copy, unresolved V genes account for less than half of the shortfall, and the remainder is unexplained. Here the sample has about 350,000 clones; roughly 90% occur a single time. The leading ten clones occupy about 4.6% of the sample. In light of the paper, this sample's treatment or condition label describes: some 20 received Ad26.COV2.S at low or high dose, single or two shots; five or six received placebo; per-sample allocation not given. Repertoires of vaccine and placebo recipients were sequenced from samples taken on day 63 after the first injection.

Source: peripheral blood, taken in a trial of Ad26.COV2.S vaccine versus placebo. The source is a person between 18 and 65 years old who received the Ad26.COV2.S COVID-19 vaccine or a placebo.

The chain joins TRBV5-6 to TRBJ1-2, with D unresolved. The V gene lost 2 bases and the J gene lost 3 bases, with 14 bases spanning the gap. Germline lookup yields CDR1 SGHDT and CDR2 YYEEEE. The CDR3 has 15 residues. CDR3 nucleotide sequence: TGTGCCAGCAGCTTCGACCGATCCTCCGACTATGGCTACACCTTC. This codes for CASSFDRSSDYGYTF.

V usage is TRBV11-2 and J usage is TRBJ2-3, with 7 bases lining up with TRBD2. CDR1 and CDR2 (germline): SGHAT, FQNNGV. V lost 4 bases to trimming and J lost 6 bases; unmatched junction nucleotides: 1. The CDR3 covers 12 residues. The CDR3 bases are TGTGCCAGCAGCTCGGGGGGTGATACGCAGTATTTT. The encoded protein is CASSSGGDTQYF.

The chain is built from TRBV5-1 and TRBJ2-5; no definite D call. Germline-derived CDR1 and CDR2 are SGHRS and YFSETQ. V lost 0 bases and J 5 bases, leaving 11 bases between the germline ends. The CDR3 consists of 14 residues. The DNA of the CDR3 is TGCGCCAGCAGCTTGGCCCCGGGTGTGGAGACCCAGTACTTC. This sequence encodes CASSLAPGVETQYF.

CDR3 loop: CASTYGGRANTEAFF. Written as DNA, the CDR3 is TGTGCCAGCACCTATGGGGGCCGGGCGAACACTGAAGCTTTCTTT. The chain joins TRBV6-5 to TRBJ1-1, with D perhaps TRBD1 (6 bases). The V end lost 7 bases, the J end lost 1 base, and 16 bases lay between the germline ends. CDR3 size: 15 residues. From germline, CDR1 is MNHEY and CDR2 SVGAGI.

The chain has TRBV5-1 and TRBJ2-3; D gene uncertain. CDR3 size: 15 residues. V lost 1 base and J 0 bases, leaving 9 bases between the germline ends. In germline, CDR1 is SGHRS, CDR2 YFSETQ. This chain's CDR3 is CASSLRPPSTDTQYF. The DNA of the CDR3 is TGCGCCAGCAGCTTGAGACCCCCAAGCACAGATACGCAGTATTTT.

This chain joins TRBV28 and TRBJ2-7; the D gene is possibly TRBD2 (5 bases). There are 16 residues in the CDR3. Trimming took off 2 bases at V and 6 bases at J, with 20 bases between the two ends. Germline lookup yields CDR1 MDHEN and CDR2 SYDVKM. CDR3 nucleotide sequence: TGTGCCAGCAGTTTAAGATCGGGATCCCTATCGGGCGAGCAGTACTTC. This encodes CASSLRSGSLSGEQYF.

This clone has a single count. The V call is TRBV30, the J call TRBJ1-1; TRBD1 might be the D (6 bases). V was clipped by 5 bases and J by 14 bases, with 18 bases between them. The CDR3 has 11 residues. Per the germline V gene, CDR1 is GTSNPN and CDR2 is SVGIG (reference sequence). The chain's CDR3 is CAWLAWGQGFF. The CDR3 DNA reads TGTGCCTGGTTGGCGTGGGGGCAGGGGTTCTTT.

This clone appeared once. V usage is TRBV28 and J usage is TRBJ2-1; D gene uncertain. Germline CDR1 reads MDHEN; CDR2 reads SYDVKM. CDR3 size: 14 residues. V lost 6 bases and J lost 0, with 9 bases in between. CDR3 nucleotide sequence: TGTGCCAGCAGCGTAGAGAGCTCCTACAATGAGCAGTTCTTC. This encodes CASSVESSYNEQFF.

This clone was seen only once. V and J are TRBV7-9 and TRBJ2-5; D is uncertain. V was cut by 2 bases and J by 5 bases, with 6 bases left in between. The CDR3 loop spans 12 amino acids. The germline V gene has CDR1 SEHNR and CDR2 FQNEAQ (reference sequence). Written as DNA, the CDR3 is TGTGCCAGCAGCTTAATTGGGGAGACCCAGTACTTC. It translates to CASSLIGETQYF.

The chain recombines TRBV9 with TRBJ2-1; 12 bases fit TRBD2. J was trimmed by 10 bases and V by 0 bases; bases with no gene match: 5. Germline assignment: CDR1 SGDLS and CDR2 YYNGEE. The CDR3 extends over 15 amino acids. CDR3 sequence reads: CASSVGLAGAREQFF. The CDR3 DNA sequence: TGTGCCAGCAGCGTAGGACTAGCGGGGGCCAGGGAGCAGTTCTTC.

The chain uses TRBV4-2 and TRBJ1-5, with a possible D match to TRBD1 (6 bases). With 1 base removed from V and 4 bases from J, the gap between germline ends came to 17 bases. Germline values: CDR1 LGHNA, CDR2 YNFKEQ. The length of the CDR3 is 17 residues. The CDR3 DNA reads TGTGCCAGCAGCCAAGCTACACAGGGAGGTTGGAATCAGCCCCAGCATTTT. Its protein is CASSQATQGGWNQPQHF.

This clone was counted a few times. This chain links TRBV5-1 with TRBJ1-2; unclear D gene. The CDR3 loop spans 14 amino acids. Trimming cost V 3 bases and J 1 base, with 10 bases left between them. The germline CDR1 and CDR2 sequences are SGHRS and YFSETQ. The CDR3 spells CASSWRSVNYGYTF. Here the CDR3 DNA reads TGCGCCAGCAGCTGGAGGTCAGTTAACTATGGCTACACCTTC.

The rearrangement uses TRBV5-1 and TRBJ2-2, with 7 bases that match TRBD1. CDR1 is SGHRS and CDR2 is YFSETQ in the germline V gene. V shed 3 bases and J 5 bases; nucleotides not matched to a gene: 10. The CDR3 is 16 residues long. The CDR3 DNA reads TGCGCCAGCAGCTCGATACAGGGGACGCGGACCGGGGAGCTGTTTTTT. Residues: CASSSIQGTRTGELFF.

This clone was picked up one time. This chain connects TRBV7-2 to TRBJ2-5; 9 positions match TRBD1. Germline CDR1 is SGHTA and CDR2 is FQGNSA. Losses at the gene ends were 5 bases for V and 4 bases for J; bases not matched to a gene: 5. The CDR3 consists of 14 residues. CDR3 sequence: CASSPDRGRETQYF. The DNA of the CDR3 is TGTGCCAGCAGCCCGGACAGGGGTCGAGAGACCCAGTACTTC.

This chain uses TRBV29-1 with TRBJ1-5, with D uncertain. The germline gives CDR1 SQVTM, CDR2 ANQGSEA. The CDR3 runs to 12 residues. V was pared by 4 bases and J by 3 bases, with 7 bases between. The CDR3 region is CSVGGNNQPQHF. Written as DNA, the CDR3 is TGCAGCGTTGGAGGGAACAATCAGCCCCAGCATTTT.

This clone is a singleton in its sample. The chain is built from TRBV4-1 and TRBJ2-4, with D possibly TRBD1 on 6 matching bases. The CDR3 runs to 15 residues. The germline V gene has CDR1 MGHRA and CDR2 YSYEKL. The germline V and J ends were trimmed by 0 bases and 2 bases, with 8 bases remaining between them. The CDR3 protein is CASSQDTGTKNIQYF. The CDR3 bases are TGCGCCAGCAGCCAAGACACAGGGACCAAAAACATTCAGTACTTC.

The chain employs TRBV19 and TRBJ1-5; no clear D. The CDR3 is 14 residues long. V was shortened by 1 base and J by 2 bases, with 6 bases between the two germline ends. CDR1 is LNHDA, CDR2 SQIVND, per germline (reference sequence). In nucleotides, the CDR3 is TGTGCCAGTAGTATAGGGTTTGGCAATCAGCCCCAGCATTTT. As protein: CASSIGFGNQPQHF.

The V call is TRBV19, the J call TRBJ2-2, with 8 bases identical to TRBD1. The CDR3 runs 13 residues. Trimming took 11 bases from V and 6 from J; bases not matched to a gene: 8. Germline CDR1 is LNHDA and CDR2 is SQIVND (reference sequence). CDR3 loop: CAVQQGGAGELFF. In nucleotides, the CDR3 is TGTGCCGTCCAACAGGGGGGCGCCGGGGAGCTGTTTTTT. Using reference TRBV19 and TRBJ2-2 for the parts outside the CDR3, the full variable domain is DGGITQSPKYLFRKEGQNVTLSCEQNLNHDAMYWYRQDPGQGLRLIYYSQIVNDFQKGDIAEGYSVSREKKESFPLTVTSAQKNPTAFYLCAVQQGGAGELFFGEGSRLTVL.

CDR3 region: CASSPGQIETQYF. CDR3 DNA: TGCGCCAGCAGCCCAGGACAGATAGAGACCCAGTACTTC. This chain links TRBV5-1 with TRBJ2-5, with a tentative D call TRBD1 (6 bases). Germline V CDR1 and CDR2: SGHRS, YFSETQ. V was shortened by 4 bases and J by 4 bases, with 11 bases between the two germline ends. The CDR3 has 13 residues.

This chain connects TRBV25-1 to TRBJ2-1, with TRBD2 matching 7 bases. With 5 bases clipped from V and 15 bases from J, the junction kept 13 bases outside the gene matches. Germline lookup yields CDR1 MGHDK and CDR2 SYGVNS. The CDR3 is made up of 13 amino acids. In DNA, the CDR3 is TGTGCCAGCAGTTATGGAGGGAGGGCCTCTCTGTTCTTC. This translates into CASSYGGRASLFF.

Details on this clone: The same CDR3 can be traced to other DNA sequences in this sample. V usage is TRBV19 and J usage is TRBJ1-1; 7 nucleotides match TRBD1. After removal of 1 base from V and 5 bases from J, the junction contained 4 bases not matched to a gene. This CDR3 has 14 residues. Germline V gene sequence: CDR1 LNHDA, CDR2 SQIVND (reference sequence). CDR3 DNA: TGTGCCAGTAGTATAGGGACAGGCGGGACTGAAGCTTTCTTT. Protein: CASSIGTGGTEAFF.

The J gene is TRBJ2-7, the V gene TRBV13; 7 nucleotides line up with TRBD2. This CDR3 has 14 amino acids. Germline assignment: CDR1 PRHDT and CDR2 FYEKMQ (reference sequence). V dropped 5 bases and J dropped 2; count of bases not matched to a gene: 6. The CDR3 DNA follows: TGTGCCAGCAGCCCCCGACTAGCACCCTACGAGCAGTACTTC. Translated, it gives CASSPRLAPYEQYF. Combining the CDR3 with reference TRBV13 and TRBJ2-7 gives the whole variable domain AAGVIQSPRHLIKEKRETATLKCYPIPRHDTVYWYQQGPGQDPQFLISFYEKMQSDKGSIPDRFSAQQFSDYHSELNMSSLELGDSALYFCASSPRLAPYEQYFGPGTRLTVT.

J is TRBJ2-7 and V is TRBV18, with 7 bases lining up with TRBD1. The CDR3 has 14 amino acids. V was clipped by 3 bases and J by 4 bases; unmatched bases: 6. The V gene's germline CDR1 is KGHSH and CDR2 LQKENI. Written as DNA, the CDR3 is TGTGCCAGCTCACCGACAGGGTACCCTTACGAGCAGTACTTC. This sequence encodes CASSPTGYPYEQYF.

This chain joins TRBV29-1 and TRBJ2-3, with D uncertain. Trimming shortened V by 5 bases and J by 1 base, and 10 bases separated the two germline ends. Germline V CDR1 and CDR2: SQVTM, ANQGSEA. The CDR3 extends over 13 amino acids. The CDR3 here is CSVHTDGTDTQYF. CDR3 bases: TGCAGCGTTCACACCGACGGCACAGATACGCAGTATTTT.

The rearrangement uses TRBV5-1 and TRBJ1-1; possibly TRBD1 for D (5 bases). This CDR3 region has 15 residues. CDR1 and CDR2 from the germline V gene are SGHRS and YFSETQ. V was shortened by 0 bases and J by 0 bases, with 9 bases between the two germline ends. The CDR3 spells CASSLGDGLNTEAFF. CDR3 in DNA: TGCGCCAGCAGCTTGGGGGACGGTCTGAACACTGAAGCTTTCTTT.

The rearrangement joins TRBV6-1 to TRBJ1-2; 7 nucleotides line up with TRBD1. The CDR3 runs to 17 residues. The V segment lost 3 bases and the J segment 4 bases; nucleotides outside the gene matches: 14. Germline lookup yields CDR1 MNHNS and CDR2 SASEGT. CDR3 sequence (DNA): TGTGCCAGCAGTGAGGGACAGCGACTGAGAACCATCTATGGCTACACCTTC. Its translation: CASSEGQRLRTIYGYTF.